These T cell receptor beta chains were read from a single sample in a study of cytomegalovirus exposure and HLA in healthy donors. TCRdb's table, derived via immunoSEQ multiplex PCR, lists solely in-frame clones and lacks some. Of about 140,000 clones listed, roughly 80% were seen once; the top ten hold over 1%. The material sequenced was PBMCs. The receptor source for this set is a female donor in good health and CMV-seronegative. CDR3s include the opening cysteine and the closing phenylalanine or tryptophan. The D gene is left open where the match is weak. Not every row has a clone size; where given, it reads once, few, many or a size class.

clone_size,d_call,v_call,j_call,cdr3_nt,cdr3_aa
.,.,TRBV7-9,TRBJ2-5,TGTGCCAGCAGCTTAGTGCAGCAAGAGACCCAGTACTTC,CASSLVQQETQYF
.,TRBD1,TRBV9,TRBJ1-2,TGTGCCAGCACCAAACGACAGGGACTCGATGGCTACACCTTC,CASTKRQGLDGYTF
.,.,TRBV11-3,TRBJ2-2,TGTGCCAGCAGCCCCGGGACATTGGGCCTCGGGGAGCTGTTTTTT,CASSPGTLGLGELFF
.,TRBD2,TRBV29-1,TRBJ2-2,TGCAGCGTTGAAGGGGCGGGAGGGCCTCCCGGGGAGCTGTTTTTT,CSVEGAGGPPGELFF
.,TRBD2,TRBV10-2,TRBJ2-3,TGCGCCAGCAGTCCTCCGGGGGGGCCAGATACGCAGTATTTT,CASSPPGGPDTQYF
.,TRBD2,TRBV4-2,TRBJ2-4,TGTGCCAGCAGCCAACTAGCGGGAGGGCCGAACATTCAGTACTTC,CASSQLAGGPNIQYF
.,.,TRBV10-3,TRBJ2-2,TGTGCCCTCAGGGGGGAGGCGGACACCGGGGAGCTGTTTTTT,CALRGEADTGELFF
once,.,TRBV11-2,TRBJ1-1,TGTGCCAGCAGCTACCGGCAGGGAACGAACACTGAAGCTTTCTTT,CASSYRQGTNTEAFF
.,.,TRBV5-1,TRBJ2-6,TGCGCCAGCAGCTTGCCGATCGGGGGTGCCCGCTCTGGGGCCAACGTCCTGACTTTC,CASSLPIGGARSGANVLTF
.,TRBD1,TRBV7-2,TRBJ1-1,TGTGCCAGCACCGGGACAGGGATGAACACTGAAGCTTTCTTT,CASTGTGMNTEAFF
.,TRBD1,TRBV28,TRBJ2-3,TGTGCCAGCACCCCGCCGGGACAGGGGGCTTCTAGCACAGATACGCAGTATTTT,CASTPPGQGASSTDTQYF
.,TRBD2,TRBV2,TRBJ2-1,TGTGCCAGCACCGGGACTAGCGGTTCCTACAATGAGCAGTTCTTC,CASTGTSGSYNEQFF
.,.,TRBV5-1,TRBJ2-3,TGCGCCAGCAACGCCGAAAGCGTAAGCACAGATACGCAGTATTTT,CASNAESVSTDTQYF
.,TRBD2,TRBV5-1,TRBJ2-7,TGCGCCAGCAGTGGAGCGGGAGGGTCCTACGAGCAGTACTTC,CASSGAGGSYEQYF
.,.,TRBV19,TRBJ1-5,TGTGCCAGTAGTACCAGTAGCAATCAGCCCCAGCATTTT,CASSTSSNQPQHF
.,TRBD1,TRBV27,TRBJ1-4,TGTGCCAGCACCGAGACAGGGGAAGGAGGTGAACTGTTTTTT,CASTETGEGGELFF
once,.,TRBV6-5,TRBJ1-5,TGTGCCAGCAGTCGCGAGACACCCGTCAAGCAGCCCCAGCATTTT,CASSRETPVKQPQHF
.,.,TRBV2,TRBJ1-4,TGTGCCAGCAGTGAAGCGAGTGAAAAACTGTTTTTT,CASSEASEKLFF
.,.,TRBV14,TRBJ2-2,TGTGCCAGCAGCCAACATGACTCTTTTACCGGGGAGCTGTTTTTT,CASSQHDSFTGELFF
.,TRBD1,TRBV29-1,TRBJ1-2,TGCAGCGTCTTGGGGGCAGGGGGCTATGGCTACACCTTC,CSVLGAGGYGYTF
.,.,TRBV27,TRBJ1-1,TGTGCCAGCAGTTTAGACCCCCAGGGGCTTAGTGAAGCTTTCTTT,CASSLDPQGLSEAFF
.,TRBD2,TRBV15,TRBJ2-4,TGTGCCACCAGCGAACCGGGACTAGCCCTAGGCATTCAGTACTTC,CATSEPGLALGIQYF
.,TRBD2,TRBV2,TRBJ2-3,TGTGCCACCCTAGCGGGGAGAACAGATACGCAGTATTTT,CATLAGRTDTQYF
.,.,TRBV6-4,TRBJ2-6,TGTGCCAGCAGTGTCCTCTCTGGGGCCAACGTCCTGACTTTC,CASSVLSGANVLTF
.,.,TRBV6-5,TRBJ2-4,TGTGCGGTACGAGGGAACATCCCGGGGAACATTCAGTACTTC,CAVRGNIPGNIQYF
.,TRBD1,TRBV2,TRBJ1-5,TGTGCCAGCAGCGTGACAGGGTATAGCAATCAGCCCCAGCATTTT,CASSVTGYSNQPQHF
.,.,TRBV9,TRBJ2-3,TGTGCCAGCAGCGTAGCCTGGGAGTCCCATACGCAGTATTTT,CASSVAWESHTQYF
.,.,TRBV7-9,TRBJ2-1,TGTGCCAGCAGCTTAAACGCGTGGAGGGAGGATGGGCAGTTCTTC,CASSLNAWREDGQFF
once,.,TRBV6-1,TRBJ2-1,TGTGCCAGCACCCGACGGGGTGGCAATGAGCAGTTCTTC,CASTRRGGNEQFF
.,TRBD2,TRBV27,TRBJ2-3,TGTGCCAGCAGCCCATATTGGGGCGGGAGAACAGATACGCAGTATTTT,CASSPYWGGRTDTQYF
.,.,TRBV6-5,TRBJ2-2,TGTGCCAGCGAGGTGCAGAACACCGGGGAGCTGTTTTTT,CASEVQNTGELFF
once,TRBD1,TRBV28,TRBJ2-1,TGTGCCAGCGGGACAGGGGGAAGTGAGCAGTTCTTC,CASGTGGSEQFF
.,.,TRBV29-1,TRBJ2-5,TGCAGCGTTGGACTCAGAACCTCTTATGTGAAAGAGACCCAGTACTTC,CSVGLRTSYVKETQYF
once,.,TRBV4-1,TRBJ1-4,TGCGCCAGCAGCCCCCCGAGGGGAGGTAATGAAAAACTGTTTTTT,CASSPPRGGNEKLFF
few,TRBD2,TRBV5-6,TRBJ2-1,TGTGCCAGCAGCCAGGAGGGTAGCGGGAAAGCTTACAATGAGCAGTTCTTC,CASSQEGSGKAYNEQFF
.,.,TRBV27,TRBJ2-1,TGTGCCAGCGGGACTGTGGATGAGCAGTTCTTC,CASGTVDEQFF
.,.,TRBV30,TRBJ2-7,TGTGCCTGGGGAACGGGGGACGAGCAGTACTTC,CAWGTGDEQYF
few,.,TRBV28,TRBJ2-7,TGTGCCAGCAGCAGAGCGGTAAACTCCTACGAGCAGTACTTC,CASSRAVNSYEQYF
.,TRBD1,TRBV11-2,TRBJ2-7,TGTGCCAGCAGTATTGAGTGGGGGACAGCCTACGAGCAGTACTTC,CASSIEWGTAYEQYF
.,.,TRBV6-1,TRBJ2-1,TGTGCCGGAAAGACTTACAATGAGCAGTTCTTC,CAGKTYNEQFF
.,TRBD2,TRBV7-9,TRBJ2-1,TGTGCCAGCAGTCCGACGGCTAGCGGGGGAGGGGATGAGCAGTTCTTC,CASSPTASGGGDEQFF
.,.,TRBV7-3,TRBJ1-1,TGTGCCAGCAGCTTAAAGGTCGGGACTGAAGCTTTCTTT,CASSLKVGTEAFF
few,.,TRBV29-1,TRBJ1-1,TGCAGCGTCGTGGGCGAGAACACTGAAGCTTTCTTT,CSVVGENTEAFF
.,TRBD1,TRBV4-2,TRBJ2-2,TGTGCCAGCAGCCCCCTTCAGGGGGCAAACACCGGGGAGCTGTTTTTT,CASSPLQGANTGELFF
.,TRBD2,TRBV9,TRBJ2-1,TGTGCCAGCAGGAGGGGACTAGCGGGAGTTGAGCAGTTCTTC,CASRRGLAGVEQFF
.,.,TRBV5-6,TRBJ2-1,TGTGCCAGCAGCTTGGCTCGGAGAAATGAGCAGTTCTTC,CASSLARRNEQFF
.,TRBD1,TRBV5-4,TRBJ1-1,TGTGCCAGCAGCCTCTCCGGGACAGGGGGCCGGGCTGAAGCTTTCTTT,CASSLSGTGGRAEAFF
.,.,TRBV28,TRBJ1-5,TGTGCCAGCAGACCGGGGGGAAATCAGCCCCAGCATTTT,CASRPGGNQPQHF
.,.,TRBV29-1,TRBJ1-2,TGCAGCGTCGTACTGGGCGCGGGGGGCTACACCTTC,CSVVLGAGGYTF
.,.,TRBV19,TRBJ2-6,TGTGCCAGCAGTCTTAGTCCTGGGGCCAACGTCCTGACTTTC,CASSLSPGANVLTF
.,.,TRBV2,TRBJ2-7,TGTGCCAGCAGTGAAGGGCCTCCCGTCGAGCAGTACTTC,CASSEGPPVEQYF
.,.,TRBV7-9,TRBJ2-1,TGTGCCAGCAGCAACGGCGGAGCCCTCCCCTTTTACAATGAGCAGTTCTTC,CASSNGGALPFYNEQFF
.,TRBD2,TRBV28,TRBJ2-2,TGTGCCAGCAGCCCTCTAGCGGGAGGGAACACCGGGGAGCTGTTTTTT,CASSPLAGGNTGELFF